These 5 T cell receptor beta chains originate from one sample sequenced in a study of response to subunit inactivated influenza vaccine. TCRdb analysed the RT-PCR reads with MiXCR anew, one entry per CDR3 protein. The profile shows about 300,000 distinct CDR3 sequences, about 20% of them singletons. Sequencing used PBMCs from blood, obtained 21 months after vaccination. The source of these receptors is a man between 50 and 70 years old who received an inactivated influenza vaccine.

The gene calls are TRBV16 and TRBJ1-5; unclear D gene. This CDR3 spans 16 amino acids. Trimming shortened V by 4 bases and J by 3 bases, and 16 bases separated the two germline ends. Germline lookup yields CDR1 KGHSY and CDR2 FQNENV. CDR3 DNA: TGTGCCAGCAGCCCTAGGGCTGGGCTCAACAATCAGCCCCAGCATTTT. Translation gives CASSPRAGLNNQPQHF.

There are a few counts of this clonotype. V is TRBV7-2 and J is TRBJ2-5; D gene ambiguous. CDR3 length: 14 amino acids. CDR1 is SGHTA and CDR2 is FQGNSA in the germline V gene. Trimming pared 2 bases from V and 0 bases from J, leaving 7 bases between. CDR3 coding DNA: TGTGCCAGCAGCTTAAACCTAGACCAAGAGACCCAGTACTTC. It codes for CASSLNLDQETQYF.

This clonotype came up a few times. This chain connects TRBV30 to TRBJ1-5; the match to TRBD1 covers 7 bases. The length of the CDR3 is 18 residues. The germline gives CDR1 GTSNPN, CDR2 SVGIG (reference sequence). The J segment lost 0 bases and the V segment lost 0 bases, leaving 11 bases of the junction unmatched. The CDR3 region is CAWSVRQGSGYSNQPQHF. In DNA, the CDR3 is TGTGCCTGGAGTGTACGACAGGGCTCGGGGTATAGCAATCAGCCCCAGCATTTT. The full variable domain, in which reference TRBV30 and TRBJ1-5 provide the parts outside the CDR3, is SQTIHQWPATLVQPVGSPLSLECTVEGTSNPNLYWYRQAAGRGLQLLFYSVGIGQISSEVPQNLSASRPQDRQFILSSKKLLLSDSGFYLCAWSVRQGSGYSNQPQHFGDGTRLSIL.

This chain joins TRBV7-2 and TRBJ2-3; D might be TRBD2 (6 bases). V lost 2 bases and J lost 1, with 16 bases in between. CDR3 size: 17 residues. From germline, CDR1 is SGHTA and CDR2 FQGNSA. CDR3 nucleotides: TGTGCCAGCAGCTTACTCCAGAGCTTAGCGGGCACAGATACGCAGTATTTT. It translates to CASSLLQSLAGTDTQYF. The full variable domain, rest sourced from reference TRBV7-2 and TRBJ2-3, is GAGVSQSPSNKVTEKGKDVELRCDPISGHTALYWYRQSLGQGLEFLIYFQGNSAPDKSGLPSDRFSAERTGGSVSTLTIQRTQQEDSAVYLCASSLLQSLAGTDTQYFGPGTRLTVL.

There are many counts of this clonotype. The CDR3 protein is CASSLGSGDWNEQFF. CDR3 sequence (DNA): TGTGCCAGCAGCTTGGGTAGCGGGGATTGGAATGAGCAGTTCTTC. The V gene is TRBV11-1, the J gene TRBJ2-1; 8 positions match TRBD2. The germline gives CDR1 SGHAT, CDR2 FQDESV (reference sequence). The CDR3 consists of 15 residues. The J segment lost 7 bases and the V segment lost 3 bases, leaving 8 bases of the junction unmatched.